This T cell receptor (beta chain) was identified in a study of radiation and T cells in renal cell carcinoma. As for the study in general: Nephrectomy followed 15 Gy stereotactic body radiation by 4 weeks. Whole-study findings and limits: From baseline, blood top tumor clonotypes peaked at 2 weeks post-radiation.

Details on this clone: Its antigen is not known.

Time point given: baseline pretreatment blood. Treatment indicated: 15 Gy SBRT to primary tumor, nephrectomy 4 weeks later. Radiation-treated patients gave blood at baseline, week 2 and week 4. This renal cell carcinoma was of the clear cell type. Profiling relied on immunoSEQ multiplex PCR, and the TCRdb table lists in-frame clones only, not all of them. Altogether 150,000 or so clones are present, about 87% being singletons, with the ten largest covering around 4%. Germline V lookup: CDR1 MNHEY, CDR2 SVGAGI. This CDR3 is built from 15 residues. J gave up 0 bases and V 2 bases, and 2 bases lay outside the gene matches.

The gene calls are TRBV6-5 and TRBJ1-1; the match to TRBD1 covers 8 bases. This sample comprised blood, obtained from a patient whose treatment included radiotherapy and nephrectomy. The origin of this receptor is a woman aged 70-85 years with renal cell carcinoma. The CDR3 DNA is TGTGCCAGCAGTTACGACAGGGGAGTGAACACTGAAGCTTTCTTT. Protein product: CASSYDRGVNTEAFF.